This T cell receptor beta chain originates from a study of T-cell memory formation after mild COVID-19. Each CDR3 protein gets one entry after TCRdb re-called the 5' RACE reads with MiXCR. This repertoire shows a few hundred thousand distinct CDR3 sequences, 20% to 25% found once; its top ten account for 8.8%. V dropped 6 bases and J dropped 4; count of bases not matched to a gene: 22. The CDR3 totals 20 residues. Germline values: CDR1 MNHEY, CDR2 SMNVEV (reference sequence). This clonotype was observed a few times. Sample: PBMCs or a T cell subset sorted from them (not recorded which). This TCR was sampled from an adult woman who had mild COVID-19 (a few samples of this study predate the infection). Cell type and time point are not known. This chain uses TRBV27 with TRBJ2-3; TRBD2 aligns across 10 bases. Here the CDR3 DNA reads TGTGCCAGCAGAGTTTATCCCATGGGGGCTAGCGGGAGATTAGCAGATACGCAGTATTTT. It translates to CASRVYPMGASGRLADTQYF.